This paragraph covers one T cell receptor (beta chain) sequence. This clonotype has only a few counts. No antigen is known for it. Nothing much larger sits one base from this clone, and base qualities are not available. The germline V gene provides CDR1 MNHEY and CDR2 SVGAGI. Including the terminal cysteine and phenylalanine, the CDR3 comprises 18 residues. Solely the CDR3 DNA is kept, with 54 bases framed from the first base. Trimmed from V: 0 bases; trimmed from J: 4 bases; junction bases lacking a gene match: 12. The source of the sample is a study of T-cell reconstitution after alpha-beta-depleted transplantation in children (TCRdb year 2016). The study in broad terms: The study quantitatively tracked T-cell immune reconstitution after TCRalphabeta/CD19-depleted allogeneic hematopoietic cell transplantation in children using TCR repertoire profiling.

Library creation used PCR. The listed sequencing device is Illumina HiSeq 2500. To normalize quantification of the TCRbeta repertoire, the TCR libraries were built with molecular barcoding that relied on unique molecular identifiers. The public reads were reanalyzed by TCRdb: fastp trimming at Q25, MiXCR alignment, in-frame beta chains only. Duplicate CDR3 protein sequences are folded into a single record with the most common DNA and genes. The sample data list approximately 350,000 distinct CDR3 sequences, and 13% of these were observed just once. The ten largest clones add up to around 4.5% of the sample.

The receptor was isolated from a human donor who donated a stem cell graft to a child with Fanconi anemia. This chain joins TRBV6-5 to TRBJ2-5; 9 middle bases align to TRBD1. Here the sequenced sample was PBMCs, taken from the stem cell graft. The CDR3 loop reads CASSYSNPWGDRVETQYF. Read as DNA, the sequence is TGTGCCAGCAGTTACTCTAATCCTTGGGGGGACAGGGTAGAGACCCAGTACTTC.